This entry concerns a single T cell receptor (beta chain). This specimen belongs to a study of blood T cell repertoires in COVID-19. At the level of the study: The United States, Italy and Spain provided the acute and convalescent COVID-19 samples. Sources were T cells, B-cell-depleted T cells, or PBMCs; the material itself was cDNA or gDNA.

The data were produced by immunoSEQ multiplex PCR, yet TCRdb's version contains in-frame clones alone and is incomplete. The sample has about 120,000 clones; 80% are singletons. Germline V CDR1 and CDR2: SGHAT, FQNNGV. V was clipped by 3 bases and J by 2 bases; unmatched bases: 2. The CDR3 has 14 amino acids. The receptor was derived from a man in his sixties with active or convalescent COVID-19. J is TRBJ2-7 and V is TRBV11-2; 9 positions match TRBD1. Specimen: peripheral blood. The CDR3 region is CASSFGTGPYEQYF. The CDR3 region has the DNA TGTGCCAGCAGCTTCGGGACAGGGCCCTACGAGCAGTACTTC.